Shown below are 26 T cell receptor beta chains from a single sample sequenced in a study of draining lymph node invasion in breast cancer. TCRdb re-analysed the bulk RNA-seq reads in MiXCR, keeping a single row per CDR3 protein. This sample carries approximately 2,500 distinct CDR3 sequences, under 80% of them seen once, and the ten largest clones take about 8%. Cells sorted as CD4+ CD45RA- CD25high were taken as memory regulatory T cells. The specimen sequenced was sorted memory Tregs from a lymph node. The receptors shown here come from a female donor with luminal breast cancer.

The chain recombines TRBV9 with TRBJ2-7, with 12 positions matching TRBD2. With V trimmed by 4 bases and J by 7 bases, 9 bases remained unmatched. The CDR3 is 15 residues long. Germline loops: CDR1 SGDLS, CDR2 YYNGEE. The CDR3 DNA follows: TGTGCCAGCAGCCCACGACTAGCGGGAGAAGGGGAGCAGTACTTC. Amino acids: CASSPRLAGEGEQYF.

The chain combines TRBV12-3 or TRBV12-4 with TRBJ1-1; 8 bases line up with TRBD1. Trimming took 5 bases from V and 7 from J; bases not matched to a gene: 6. This CDR3 spans 13 amino acids. The CDR3 region is CASSPQQGGEAFF. For the CDR3, the DNA is TGTGCCAGCAGTCCCCAACAGGGGGGTGAAGCTTTCTTT.

The gene calls are TRBV19 and TRBJ1-4; TRBD1 matches at 7 bases. The CDR3 runs to 15 residues. V gave up 5 bases and J gave up 5 bases; unmatched junction bases: 8. Germline CDR1 is LNHDA and CDR2 is SQIVND (reference sequence). The CDR3 here is CASSLTDRANEKLFF. The CDR3 DNA reads TGTGCCAGTAGTCTCACCGACAGGGCGAATGAAAAACTGTTTTTT.

The chain recombines TRBV6-2 or TRBV6-3 with TRBJ2-2; D may be TRBD1 (5 bases). The CDR3 loop spans 14 amino acids. Germline V gives CDR1 MNHEY, CDR2 SVGEGT. Trimming pared 7 bases from V and 5 bases from J, leaving 14 bases between. The CDR3 DNA sequence: TGTGCCAGCACAGGGCCCCCGAGGACCGGGGAGCTGTTTTTT. It translates to CASTGPPRTGELFF.

The V and J genes are TRBV2 and TRBJ2-7; D call uncertain. V was trimmed by 9 bases and J by 6 bases, leaving 6 bases between them. This CDR3 comprises 9 residues. Germline V gene lookup returns CDR1 SNHLY and CDR2 FYNNEI. This CDR3 is CARESEQYF. The CDR3 nucleotides are TGTGCCAGAGAATCCGAGCAGTACTTC. Using reference TRBV2 and TRBJ2-7 for the parts outside the CDR3, the full variable domain is EPEVTQTPSHQVTQMGQEVILRCVPISNHLYFYWYRQILGQKVEFLVSFYNNEISEKSEIFDDQFSVERPDGSNFTLKIRSTKLEDSAMYFCARESEQYFGPGTRLTVT.

The rearrangement joins TRBV5-1 to TRBJ2-3; the D gene is possibly TRBD1 (6 bases). Deletions cut 0 bases from V and 3 bases from J, with 8 bases between. Germline CDR1 is SGHRS and CDR2 is YFSETQ. This CDR3 is built from 14 residues. The CDR3 coding sequence is TGCGCCAGCAGCTTGGGGGGGCGTACAGATACGCAGTATTTT. Translated: CASSLGGRTDTQYF.

CDR3 protein: CASSSIQETQYF. As DNA, the CDR3 is TGTGCCAGCAGCTCCATCCAAGAGACCCAGTACTTC. J is TRBJ2-5 and V is TRBV7-2; D not resolved. Germline V CDR1 and CDR2: SGHTA, FQGNSA. V was shortened by 4 bases and J by 1 base, with 4 bases between the two germline ends. The CDR3 spans 12 residues.

This clonotype was seen a handful of times. The chain's CDR3 is CASSLGRYTGELFF. CDR3 DNA sequence: TGTGCCAGCAGTTTAGGCAGGTACACCGGGGAGCTGTTTTTT. The chain employs TRBV12-3 or TRBV12-4 and TRBJ2-2; no reliable D call. V gave up 1 base and J gave up 3 bases, with 6 bases separating them. The CDR3 has 14 amino acids.

This clonotype occurred once. The chain employs TRBV2 and TRBJ1-5; D is unclear. V was shortened by 6 bases and J by 2 bases, with 11 bases between the two germline ends. CDR1 and CDR2 (germline): SNHLY, FYNNEI. The CDR3 runs to 14 residues. The CDR3 loop is CASSRPGGNQPQHF. CDR3 nucleotides: TGTGCCAGCAGCCGACCGGGAGGCAATCAGCCCCAGCATTTT.

The rearrangement links TRBV6-2 or TRBV6-3 to TRBJ2-1, with 7 bases identical to TRBD2. The junction had 15 bases not matched to a gene; V was cut back by 2 bases and J by 8 bases. The CDR3 loop spans 17 amino acids. In germline, CDR1 is MNHEY, CDR2 SVGEGT. This CDR3 is CASSYIKRDWGGDEQFF. CDR3 bases: TGTGCCAGCAGTTACATAAAGCGGGATTGGGGTGGGGATGAGCAGTTCTTC.

The chain employs TRBV7-8 and TRBJ2-1; 8 positions agree with TRBD1. Looked up from germline, CDR1 is SGHVS and CDR2 is FQNEAQ. The CDR3 runs 15 residues. Trimming at V came to 6 bases and at J to 1 base, leaving 5 bases not matched to a gene. The CDR3 sequence is CASRPDRGSYNEQFF. CDR3 DNA sequence: TGTGCCAGCAGACCCGACAGGGGTTCCTACAATGAGCAGTTCTTC. The full variable domain, rest sourced from reference TRBV7-8 and TRBJ2-1, is GAGVSQSPRYKVAKRGQDVALRCDPISGHVSLFWYQQALGQGPEFLTYFQNEAQLDKSGLPSDRFFAERPEGSVSTLKIQRTQQEDSAVYLCASRPDRGSYNEQFFGPGTRLTVL.

V gene TRBV20-1 combines with J gene TRBJ2-3; D is unclear. The V end was cut by 1 base, the J end by 3 bases, with 8 bases between. Germline-derived CDR1 and CDR2 are DFQATT and SNEGSKA (reference sequence). CDR3 length: 13 amino acids. CDR3 in DNA: TGCAGTGCTAGAGTCCGCGGAACAGATACGCAGTATTTT. Amino acid sequence: CSARVRGTDTQYF.

The rearrangement uses TRBV7-9 and TRBJ2-1; TRBD1 or TRBD2 may be the D gene (6 bases each). The germline V and J ends were trimmed by 5 bases and 1 base, with 12 bases remaining between them. The CDR3 is made up of 15 amino acids. The germline gives CDR1 SEHNR, CDR2 FQNEAQ (reference sequence). The CDR3 DNA reads as TGTGCCAGCAGCCTAAAAGGGGGGTCCTACAATGAGCAGTTCTTC. Protein product: CASSLKGGSYNEQFF.

This clonotype has a single count. The genes are TRBV7-2 and TRBJ2-7, with D perhaps matching TRBD2 (5 bases). CDR1 is SGHTA and CDR2 is FQGNSA in the germline V gene. This CDR3 is built from 13 residues. V lost 5 bases to trimming and J lost 4 bases, with 12 bases between them. In DNA form, the CDR3 reads TGTGCCAGCAGCCCGAGGACTGGTTACGAGCAGTACTTC. Its translation is CASSPRTGYEQYF.

This chain connects TRBV7-8 to TRBJ2-3, with D hard to call. The CDR3 is 16 amino acids. The germline V and J ends were trimmed by 1 base and 5 bases, with 16 bases remaining between them. The germline CDR1 and CDR2 sequences are SGHVS and FQNEAQ. CDR3 in DNA: TGTGCCAGCAGCTTAGTTGGAGCGTACGGCGGAGATACGCAGTATTTT. Protein: CASSLVGAYGGDTQYF.

CDR3 bases: TGCAGTGCTAGAATCGGGGAGACCCAGTACTTC. Protein: CSARIGETQYF. The chain is built from TRBV20-1 and TRBJ2-5; D uncertain. The germline gives CDR1 DFQATT, CDR2 SNEGSKA (reference sequence). Trimming removed 2 bases from V and 5 bases from J, with 6 bases in between. The CDR3 is made up of 11 amino acids.

This clonotype has a single count. CDR3 sequence: CASSLSGRETQYF. The CDR3 nucleotides read TGTGCCAGCAGTTTATCGGGAAGGGAGACCCAGTACTTC. The V gene is TRBV12-3 or TRBV12-4, the J gene TRBJ2-5, with D maybe TRBD2 (5 bases). The V end lost 2 bases, the J end lost 5 bases, and 9 bases lay between the germline ends. This CDR3 region has 13 residues.

This chain uses TRBV10-3 with TRBJ2-7; 7 nucleotides match TRBD1. The CDR3 sequence is 13 residues long. The germline gives CDR1 ENHRY, CDR2 SYGVKD. The V segment lost 8 bases and the J segment 3 bases; nucleotides outside the gene matches: 7. CDR3 residues: CAIARDSLYEQYF. DNA for the CDR3: TGTGCCATCGCCAGGGACAGTCTCTACGAGCAGTACTTC.

The chain has TRBV4-2 and TRBJ1-6, with 9 bases that match TRBD1. The CDR3 sequence is 14 residues long. Trimming at V came to 4 bases and at J to 10 bases, leaving 5 bases not matched to a gene. The germline CDR1 and CDR2 sequences are LGHNA and YNFKEQ. The CDR3 DNA reads TGTGCCAGCAGCCGGACAGGGGCGGAATCACCCCTCCACTTT. Amino acids: CASSRTGAESPLHF.

The chain joins TRBV4-1 to TRBJ1-2; 7 positions match TRBD1. The CDR3 totals 15 residues. V shed 0 bases and J 5 bases; nucleotides not matched to a gene: 6. Germline V CDR1 and CDR2: MGHRA, YSYEKL. The CDR3 sequence: CASSQDITGVYGYTF. The DNA for the CDR3 is TGCGCCAGCAGCCAAGATATTACAGGGGTGTATGGCTACACCTTC.

This clonotype showed up just once. Its ends do not fully match the called genes, so a read error is possible. The V gene is TRBV19, the J gene TRBJ2-1; 9 bases fit TRBD1. The CDR3 has 14 residues. The germline CDR1 and CDR2 sequences are LNHDA and SQIVND (reference sequence). CDR3 in DNA: TGTGCCAGTCTTCCCGGGACAGGGTACACTGAGCAGTTCTTC. Translating it yields CASLPGTGYTEQFF.

V and J are TRBV27 and TRBJ1-5; a possible D gene is TRBD1 (5 bases). Trimming removed 7 bases from V and 5 bases from J, with 18 bases in between. The length of the CDR3 is 15 residues. The germline V gene encodes CDR1 MNHEY and CDR2 SMNVEV (reference sequence). CDR3 residues: CASKPLDSLDQPQHF. In nucleotides, the CDR3 is TGTGCCAGCAAGCCCTTAGACAGCTTGGATCAGCCCCAGCATTTT.

Points on this clonotype: Because the CDR3's place on the DNA is in doubt, the DNA is left out and the CDR3 is given as listed by TCRdb. The chain is built from TRBV28 and TRBJ2-3; the table's D gene call, TRBD1, was not cross checked with the DNA. CDR1 MDHEN and CDR2 SYDVKM come from the germline V gene. The CDR3 sequence runs 15 residues, both termini included. The CDR3 spells CASSSGRAGTDTQYF.

The chain is built from TRBV4-3 and TRBJ2-1, with 8 bases aligning to TRBD2. With V trimmed by 0 bases and J by 10 bases, 11 bases remained unmatched. The germline CDR1 and CDR2 sequences are LGHNA and YSLEER. The CDR3 consists of 16 residues. The CDR3 DNA follows: TGCGCCAGCAGCCAAGATAGCCTAGCGGGTAGGTGGGAGCAGTTCTTC. Translated: CASSQDSLAGRWEQFF.

The sample holds a few counts of this clonotype. The gene calls are TRBV3-1 and TRBJ1-3; no firm D call. CDR3 size: 15 residues. The V gene lost 4 bases and the J gene lost 0 bases, with 10 bases spanning the gap. Germline assignment: CDR1 LGHDT and CDR2 YNNKEL (reference sequence). CDR3 sequence (DNA): TGTGCCAGCAGCCCGGCGGCGAGCTCTGGAAACACCATATATTTT. It specifies CASSPAASSGNTIYF. The variable domain in full, with the rest retrieved from reference TRBV3-1 and TRBJ1-3, is DTAVSQTPKYLVTQMGNDKSIKCEQNLGHDTMYWYKQDSKKFLKIMFSYNNKELIINETVPNRFSPKSPDKAHLNLHINSLELGDSAVYFCASSPAASSGNTIYFGEGSWLTVV.

This sequence joins TRBV27 and TRBJ1-3, with a tentative D call TRBD1 (6 bases). The length of the CDR3 is 16 residues. Trimming shortened V by 6 bases and J by 4 bases, and 19 bases separated the two germline ends. Germline V CDR1 and CDR2: MNHEY, SMNVEV (reference sequence). This CDR3 reads CASRSGGRVSGNTIYF. For the CDR3, the DNA is TGTGCCAGCAGGTCGGGGGGGCGCGTTTCCGGAAACACCATATATTTT.